These 4 T cell receptor beta chains share one sample of origin, sequenced in a study of cytotoxic CD8 clonotypes in ibrutinib-treated CLL. Only in-frame clones appear in the TCRdb table, and some are missing; sequencing was by immunoSEQ multiplex PCR. The sample holds some 26,000 clones, 75% to 85% seen once. This sample comprised PBMCs, obtained after 24 months of ibrutinib treatment. Receptors were obtained from a human donor with chronic lymphocytic leukemia.

The chain joins TRBV5-1 to TRBJ2-2; 7 bases map to TRBD1. V dropped 6 bases and J dropped 0; count of bases not matched to a gene: 8. Germline CDR1 SGHRS, CDR2 YFSETQ. The CDR3 spans 16 residues. CDR3 nucleotide sequence: TGCGCCAGCATCCTAGGGGACAGCCCGAACACCGGGGAGCTGTTTTTT. It specifies CASILGDSPNTGELFF.

The chain couples TRBV7-9 to TRBJ2-5; 7 bases map to TRBD2. Germline values: CDR1 SEHNR, CDR2 FQNEAQ (reference sequence). V was pared by 1 base and J by 4 bases, with 6 bases of the junction left unmatched. CDR3 length equals 15 residues. The CDR3 bases are TGTGCCAGCAGCTTAGGAGGGACTACGAGAGAGACCCAGTACTTC. Its translation is CASSLGGTTRETQYF.

The rearrangement uses TRBV19 and TRBJ2-1; 7 bases are a match to TRBD1. CDR1 LNHDA and CDR2 SQIVND come from the germline V gene (reference sequence). This CDR3 has 14 amino acids. The V segment lost 5 bases and the J segment 10 bases; nucleotides outside the gene matches: 11. The CDR3 spells CASSVQGQPEEQFF. For the CDR3, the DNA is TGTGCCAGTAGTGTCCAGGGACAGCCGGAGGAGCAGTTCTTC.

The CDR3 is CATGQITDTQYF. As DNA, the CDR3 is TGTGCCACCGGACAGATCACAGATACGCAGTATTTT. This rearrangement joins TRBV2 to TRBJ2-3, with D possibly matching TRBD1 (6 bases). The V end lost 10 bases, the J end lost 2 bases, and 10 bases lay between the germline ends. CDR1 SNHLY and CDR2 FYNNEI come from the germline V gene. This CDR3 region has 12 residues.